Listed below are T cell receptor beta chains from one sample, sequenced in a study of blood T cells in healthy people across ages. TCRdb reprocessed the 5' RACE reads via MiXCR and lists one record per CDR3 protein. The sample shows 900,000 to 950,000 distinct CDR3 sequences, 25% to 30% of them seen only once. This sample was shared with a second study, whose subject was T cells of mothers and their children.

Source material: blood. The source is a woman aged 35 to 49 in good health. The CDR3 runs from the conserved cysteine through the conserved F or W. Fields, in order: CDR3 protein, CDR3 DNA, J gene, D gene, clone size, V gene. A D gene is named only where the DNA matches it firmly. Expanded clones are given a class, and other clones once, few, many or no size at all.

CDR3aa: CASGTGRQTQYF
CDR3nt: TGTGCCAGTGGAACAGGGAGGCAGACCCAGTACTTC
j_gene: TRBJ2-5
d_gene: NA
abundance: many
v_gene: TRBV13

CDR3aa: CASSPHRAAYEQYF
CDR3nt: TGTGCCAGCAGTCCGCACAGGGCTGCGTACGAGCAGTACTTC
j_gene: TRBJ2-7
d_gene: NA
abundance: few
v_gene: TRBV27

CDR3aa: CSASQGRNTEAFF
CDR3nt: TGCAGTGCTAGCCAGGGGAGGAACACTGAAGCTTTCTTT
j_gene: TRBJ1-1
d_gene: NA
abundance: NA
v_gene: TRBV20-1

CDR3aa: CASSEQTGTEAFF
CDR3nt: TGTGCCAGCAGTGAACAGACGGGCACTGAAGCTTTCTTT
j_gene: TRBJ1-1
d_gene: NA
abundance: few
v_gene: TRBV6-2/TRBV6-3

CDR3aa: CARGVGSYEQYF
CDR3nt: TGTGCCCGTGGTGTAGGCTCCTACGAGCAGTACTTC
j_gene: TRBJ2-7
d_gene: NA
abundance: NA
v_gene: TRBV2

CDR3aa: CSARAIGGITSGANVLTF
CDR3nt: TGCAGTGCTAGAGCTATCGGAGGGATAACCTCTGGGGCCAACGTCCTGACTTTC
j_gene: TRBJ2-6
d_gene: NA
abundance: NA
v_gene: TRBV20-1

CDR3aa: CASSVNRGLGNTIYF
CDR3nt: TGTGCCAGCAGCGTGAACAGGGGGCTTGGAAACACCATATATTTT
j_gene: TRBJ1-3
d_gene: TRBD1
abundance: few
v_gene: TRBV9

CDR3aa: CASSLRSTSGAGEQYF
CDR3nt: TGTGCCAGCAGCTTAAGGTCCACTAGCGGGGCGGGTGAGCAGTACTTC
j_gene: TRBJ2-5
d_gene: TRBD2
abundance: NA
v_gene: TRBV7-2

CDR3aa: CASSREGGSYNEQFF
CDR3nt: TGTGCCAGCAGCCGGGAGGGGGGCTCCTACAATGAGCAGTTCTTC
j_gene: TRBJ2-1
d_gene: TRBD2
abundance: many
v_gene: TRBV6-4

CDR3aa: CSARDTGGNTYEQYF
CDR3nt: TGCAGTGCTAGAGACACAGGGGGAAACACCTACGAGCAGTACTTC
j_gene: TRBJ2-7
d_gene: TRBD1
abundance: many
v_gene: TRBV20-1

CDR3aa: CSAPPGTVSREQYF
CDR3nt: TGCAGTGCTCCCCCCGGGACAGTAAGCAGGGAGCAGTACTTC
j_gene: TRBJ2-7
d_gene: TRBD1
abundance: NA
v_gene: TRBV20-1

CDR3aa: CAWSKGGADTQYF
CDR3nt: TGTGCCTGGAGTAAAGGGGGCGCAGATACGCAGTATTTT
j_gene: TRBJ2-3
d_gene: TRBD1
abundance: NA
v_gene: TRBV30

CDR3aa: CASSLEGGRLNYGYTF
CDR3nt: TGTGCCAGCAGCTTAGAAGGAGGGCGCCTCAACTATGGCTACACCTTC
j_gene: TRBJ1-2
d_gene: NA
abundance: NA
v_gene: TRBV7-9

CDR3aa: CASSAQGKETQYF
CDR3nt: TGTGCCAGCAGCGCCCAGGGGAAAGAGACCCAGTACTTC
j_gene: TRBJ2-5
d_gene: NA
abundance: many
v_gene: TRBV7-2

CDR3aa: CASIPLAGTTYEQYF
CDR3nt: TGTGCCAGCATCCCACTAGCGGGGACCACCTACGAGCAGTACTTC
j_gene: TRBJ2-7
d_gene: TRBD2
abundance: few
v_gene: TRBV2

CDR3aa: CASSLSAGEQYF
CDR3nt: TGTGCCAGCAGTTTAAGCGCGGGCGAGCAGTACTTC
j_gene: TRBJ2-7
d_gene: NA
abundance: many
v_gene: TRBV28

CDR3aa: CASSVDSDTQYF
CDR3nt: TGTGCCAGCAGCGTAGATTCAGATACGCAGTATTTT
j_gene: TRBJ2-3
d_gene: NA
abundance: many
v_gene: TRBV9

CDR3aa: CSVETVSSGNTIYF
CDR3nt: TGCAGCGTCGAGACGGTTAGCTCTGGAAACACCATATATTTT
j_gene: TRBJ1-3
d_gene: NA
abundance: NA
v_gene: TRBV29-1

CDR3aa: CSARVVAAGGPYEQFF
CDR3nt: TGCAGTGCTAGAGTTGTCGCGGCGGGGGGGCCCTATGAGCAGTTCTTC
j_gene: TRBJ2-1
d_gene: TRBD2
abundance: NA
v_gene: TRBV20-1

CDR3aa: CSARVRTNYGYTF
CDR3nt: TGCAGTGCTAGAGTCCGGACCAACTATGGCTACACCTTC
j_gene: TRBJ1-2
d_gene: NA
abundance: many
v_gene: TRBV20-1

CDR3aa: CASSTPRDRGQPQHF
CDR3nt: TGTGCCAGCAGTACGCCCCGGGACAGGGGTCAGCCCCAGCATTTT
j_gene: TRBJ1-5
d_gene: TRBD1
abundance: many
v_gene: TRBV6-5

CDR3aa: CASSPAGTGGFETRYF
CDR3nt: TGTGCCAGCAGCCCGGCCGGGACAGGGGGCTTTGAGACCCGGTACTTC
j_gene: TRBJ2-5
d_gene: TRBD1
abundance: NA
v_gene: TRBV11-2